The 21 T cell receptor beta chains given below trace back to one sample, sequenced in a study of CD8+ T cells in alopecia areata. Extraction and reverse transcription of RNA yielded cDNA as the sequencing template. Clones were sequenced by immunoSEQ multiplex PCR, and TCRdb holds only the in-frame ones, with some missing. This sample has roughly 200,000 clones, with 53% found just once. Treatment reported: oral pan-JAK inhibitor, 5-10 mg twice daily. Sequencing was performed on CD8+ T cells sorted from blood, taken at week 24, from a patient treated with tofacitinib. Source of these receptors: a human donor with alopecia areata.

The sample holds a few counts of this clone. The chain is built from TRBV13 and TRBJ1-6; weak D call: TRBD1 (6 bases). Between the trimmed V and J ends, which lost 3 bases and 9 bases, there was a span of 15 bases. CDR1 PRHDT and CDR2 FYEKMQ come from the germline V gene (reference sequence). The CDR3 extends over 15 amino acids. The CDR3 spells CASSFRPGAGSPLHF. As DNA, the CDR3 is TGTGCCAGCAGCTTTAGGCCAGGGGCAGGTTCACCCCTCCACTTT.

This chain uses TRBV19 with TRBJ2-7; D could derive from TRBD1 or TRBD2 (6 bases each). CDR3 size: 15 residues. Looked up from germline, CDR1 is LNHDA and CDR2 is SQIVND (reference sequence). V gave up 3 bases and J gave up 3 bases, with 15 bases separating them. CDR3 nucleotides: TGTGCCAGTAGTATGAGGGGGGACCGGAGCTACGAGCAGTACTTC. Its translation: CASSMRGDRSYEQYF.

The chain recombines TRBV9 with TRBJ2-5, with D tentatively TRBD2 (6 bases). The germline V gene encodes CDR1 SGDLS and CDR2 YYNGEE. The CDR3 is made up of 15 amino acids. With 3 bases removed from V and 4 bases from J, the gap between germline ends came to 16 bases. The CDR3 spells CASSGKASSVETQYF. Here the CDR3 DNA reads TGTGCCAGCAGCGGCAAAGCGTCTAGCGTAGAGACCCAGTACTTC.

As to this clone: Other DNA sequences in the sample encode the same CDR3. The chain joins TRBV27 to TRBJ1-1, with a tentative D call TRBD1 (5 bases). The V gene lost 2 bases and the J gene lost 0 bases, with 7 bases spanning the gap. This CDR3 has 14 amino acids. From germline, CDR1 is MNHEY and CDR2 SMNVEV (reference sequence). The CDR3 protein is CASSLRGLNTEAFF. Here the CDR3 DNA reads TGTGCCAGCAGTTTAAGGGGATTGAACACTGAAGCTTTCTTT.

This clone was counted between two and nine times. The rearrangement uses TRBV10-3 and TRBJ2-7, with 9 bases fitting TRBD1. V lost 6 bases, J lost 5 bases, and 5 bases stayed unmatched. The CDR3 contains 13 residues. Germline CDR1 reads ENHRY; CDR2 reads SYGVKD. The CDR3 DNA sequence: TGTGCCATCAGAAACAGGGGGCCGGACGAGCAGTACTTC. Amino acid sequence: CAIRNRGPDEQYF.

This clone was recorded a few times. The chain couples TRBV29-1 to TRBJ2-5, with TRBD1 matching over 7 bases. The CDR3 spans 15 residues. Germline assignment: CDR1 SQVTM and CDR2 ANQGSEA. V lost 6 bases, J lost 5 bases, and 15 bases stayed unmatched. The CDR3 DNA reads TGCAGCGTCCCGGGAAGGGGGCTGGGAGAGGAGACCCAGTACTTC. Translation gives CSVPGRGLGEETQYF.

The chain employs TRBV5-1 and TRBJ2-5, with a possible D match to TRBD1 (6 bases). The ends were cut back, 3 bases at V and 4 bases at J, with 16 bases in the middle. The CDR3 has 15 residues. CDR1 is SGHRS and CDR2 is YFSETQ in the germline V gene. The CDR3 loop reads CASSYQGQPLETQYF. In DNA, the CDR3 is TGCGCCAGCAGCTACCAAGGACAGCCCCTAGAGACCCAGTACTTC.

V gene TRBV27 combines with J gene TRBJ1-4; tentatively, D is TRBD1 (6 bases). Germline assignment: CDR1 MNHEY and CDR2 SMNVEV (reference sequence). Trimming shortened V by 3 bases and J by 13 bases, and 15 bases separated the two germline ends. The CDR3 runs 13 residues. Here the CDR3 DNA reads TGTGCCAGCAGTTTGGACGACGGACAGACACTGTTTTTT. This codes for CASSLDDGQTLFF.

The V gene is TRBV5-1, the J gene TRBJ1-1; 7 positions match TRBD1. V was pared by 4 bases and J by 0 bases, with 3 bases of the junction left unmatched. This CDR3 spans 14 amino acids. In germline, CDR1 is SGHRS, CDR2 YFSETQ. This chain's CDR3 is CASSNRGVNTEAFF. DNA of the CDR3: TGCGCCAGCAGCAACAGGGGTGTGAACACTGAAGCTTTCTTT.

The rearrangement uses TRBV7-9 and TRBJ2-6; D is uncertain. CDR1 SEHNR and CDR2 FQNEAQ come from the germline V gene (reference sequence). V lost 5 bases, J lost 1 base, and 9 bases lay in between. The CDR3 sequence is 15 residues long. The CDR3 bases are TGTGCCAGCAGCCCCGGATGGTCTGGGGCCAACGTCCTGACTTTC. It is translated as CASSPGWSGANVLTF.

The V call is TRBV2, the J call TRBJ1-2; no firm D call. The germline CDR1 and CDR2 sequences are SNHLY and FYNNEI. CDR3 length: 16 amino acids. The ends were cut back, 2 bases at V and 0 bases at J, with 13 bases in the middle. CDR3 nucleotide sequence: TGTGCCAGCAGTGAATACGTTGATTTTACTAACTATGGCTACACCTTC. Its translation is CASSEYVDFTNYGYTF. The whole variable domain, filled in from reference TRBV2 and TRBJ1-2, reads EPEVTQTPSHQVTQMGQEVILRCVPISNHLYFYWYRQILGQKVEFLVSFYNNEISEKSEIFDDQFSVERPDGSNFTLKIRSTKLEDSAMYFCASSEYVDFTNYGYTFGSGTRLTVV.

The gene calls are TRBV27 and TRBJ1-4; the D gene is possibly TRBD1 (5 bases). This CDR3 spans 16 amino acids. The V end lost 6 bases, the J end lost 10 bases, and 24 bases lay between the germline ends. Germline loops: CDR1 MNHEY, CDR2 SMNVEV (reference sequence). The chain's CDR3 is CASSKGSGTNYGKLFF. In DNA form, the CDR3 reads TGTGCCAGCAGCAAAGGATCCGGGACGAATTATGGAAAACTGTTTTTT.

This chain connects TRBV9 to TRBJ1-1, with 7 positions matching TRBD1. Germline lookup yields CDR1 SGDLS and CDR2 YYNGEE. The CDR3 is 15 residues long. Trimming at V came to 3 bases and at J to 0 bases, leaving 5 bases not matched to a gene. CDR3 sequence reads: CASSGGQKMNTEAFF. DNA for the CDR3: TGTGCCAGCAGCGGGGGACAGAAGATGAACACTGAAGCTTTCTTT.

The chain is built from TRBV30 and TRBJ2-5; D gene ambiguous. The CDR3 is made up of 16 amino acids. Trimming stripped 4 bases from V and 5 bases from J, with 23 bases between. The germline V gene has CDR1 GTSNPN and CDR2 SVGIG (reference sequence). In DNA form, the CDR3 reads TGTGCCTGGAAGGGTCCCCGGGCCAAGCCTGAGGAGACCCAGTACTTC. It specifies CAWKGPRAKPEETQYF.

The table lists this clone with a few counts. The V gene is TRBV19, the J gene TRBJ2-1; a possible D gene is TRBD2 (6 bases). Trimming shortened V by 10 bases and J by 4 bases, and 20 bases separated the two germline ends. The length of the CDR3 is 15 residues. CDR1 is LNHDA, CDR2 SQIVND, per germline (reference sequence). The CDR3 loop is CATQFGGTPYNEQFF. CDR3 DNA sequence: TGTGCCACCCAGTTTGGGGGGACCCCTTACAATGAGCAGTTCTTC.

V is TRBV9 and J is TRBJ2-7; 8 nucleotides agree with TRBD1. CDR1 is SGDLS and CDR2 is YYNGEE in the germline V gene. The CDR3 runs 18 residues. Losses at the gene ends were 2 bases for V and 4 bases for J; bases not matched to a gene: 17. Here the CDR3 DNA reads TGTGCCAGCAGCGTGCACCCTGGGGGTCGGGACAGGCCTTACGAGCAGTACTTC. This gives the protein CASSVHPGGRDRPYEQYF.

The rearrangement links TRBV29-1 to TRBJ1-2; D is perhaps TRBD1 (5 bases). From germline, CDR1 is SQVTM and CDR2 ANQGSEA. With 3 bases removed from V and 5 bases from J, the gap between germline ends came to 13 bases. This CDR3 has 13 residues. The CDR3 sequence is CSVEEPRQYGYTF. In DNA, the CDR3 is TGCAGCGTTGAGGAGCCCCGACAGTATGGCTACACCTTC.

The chain's CDR3 is CASSVGGDTQYF. DNA for the CDR3: TGTGCCAGCAGCGTAGGTGGAGATACGCAGTATTTT. The rearrangement links TRBV9 to TRBJ2-3; unclear D gene. V was cut by 0 bases and J by 5 bases, with 4 bases left in between. In germline, CDR1 is SGDLS, CDR2 YYNGEE. This CDR3 is 12 amino acids long.

A few counts support this clone. This sequence joins TRBV19 and TRBJ2-1, with 9 bases that match TRBD1. This CDR3 is built from 16 residues. Trimming took 4 bases from V and 7 from J; bases not matched to a gene: 11. Per germline, CDR1 LNHDA and CDR2 SQIVND (reference sequence). CDR3 sequence reads: CASSTPTGGPGNEQFF. CDR3 DNA: TGTGCCAGTAGTACCCCTACAGGGGGCCCGGGTAATGAGCAGTTCTTC.

CDR3 residues: CASSRTAGGNQPQHF. The CDR3 coding sequence is TGTGCCAGCAGCCGGACGGCGGGCGGCAATCAGCCCCAGCATTTT. The chain has TRBV9 and TRBJ1-5; D remains unclear. CDR3 length: 15 residues. Germline lookup yields CDR1 SGDLS and CDR2 YYNGEE. V was clipped by 4 bases and J by 2 bases, with 13 bases between them.

The chain employs TRBV30 and TRBJ1-1; TRBD1 might be the D (5 bases). Germline assignment: CDR1 GTSNPN and CDR2 SVGIG (reference sequence). This CDR3 is built from 10 residues. Trimming took off 5 bases at V and 7 bases at J, with 8 bases between the two ends. CDR3 sequence (DNA): TGTGCCTGGGGGGACCGTGAAGCTTTCTTT. Amino acids: CAWGDREAFF.